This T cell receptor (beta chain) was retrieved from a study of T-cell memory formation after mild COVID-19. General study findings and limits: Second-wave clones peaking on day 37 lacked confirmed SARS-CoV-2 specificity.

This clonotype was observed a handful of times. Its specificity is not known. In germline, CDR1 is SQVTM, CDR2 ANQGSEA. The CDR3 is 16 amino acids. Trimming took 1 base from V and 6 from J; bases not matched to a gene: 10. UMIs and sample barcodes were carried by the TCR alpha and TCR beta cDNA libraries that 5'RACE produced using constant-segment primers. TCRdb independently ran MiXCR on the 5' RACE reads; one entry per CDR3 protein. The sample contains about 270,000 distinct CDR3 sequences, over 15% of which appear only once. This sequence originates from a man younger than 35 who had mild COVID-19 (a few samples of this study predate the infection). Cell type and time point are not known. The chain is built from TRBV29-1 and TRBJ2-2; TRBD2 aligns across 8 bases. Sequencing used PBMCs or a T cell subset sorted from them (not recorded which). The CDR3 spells CSVEVLGGGYAGELFF. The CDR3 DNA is TGCAGCGTTGAAGTGTTAGGCGGGGGGTACGCCGGGGAGCTGTTTTTT.